This TCR beta chain was captured in a study of T cells expressing NK-cell markers. Background on the study: One of eight sequenced donors was HCMV-seronegative; the other seven were seropositive.

Regarding the study as a whole: Among a few donors, these clonotypes also ranked first in the CD3+CD56-NKG2C+ fraction. Dominant NKG2C+ clonotypes accounted for roughly 1.0-7.0% of CD8+ T cells in a handful of donors.

This CDR3 is built from 14 residues. 5'RACE template switching with UMIs produced the TCR beta cDNA. TCRdb reanalyzed the 5' RACE reads and collapses them to one entry per CDR3 protein, without DNA. The data show some 300,000 distinct CDR3 sequences, and the top ten clones hold around 0.37%. With regard to this clonotype: The antigen remains undetermined.

This TCR derives from a man younger than 35 in good health. The chain recombines TRBV12-3 or TRBV12-4 with TRBJ1-2. Source material: blood T cells: a sorted CD56 or NKG2C T cell subset, CD4+ or CD8+ T cells, or bulk PBMC T cells (not recorded which). The CDR3: CASSFGRSNYGYTF.